The 22 T cell receptor beta chains given below trace back to one sample, sequenced in a study of shared clonotypes between healthy human individuals. Repertoires were generated with immunoSEQ multiplex PCR, while TCRdb's copy carries only in-frame clones and drops some. Counted here are roughly 1,800,000 clones, about 95% occurring once; the ten biggest clones make up 0.95% to 1.5%. CD45RO negativity and positive selection for CCR7 defined naive CD8 cells, a population that excluded terminally differentiated effector memory CD45RA+ cells. Material: naive CD8+ T cells sorted from blood. The receptors were sampled from a man aged 18 to 29 in good health.

The rearrangement joins TRBV30 to TRBJ2-2; the D is unclear. V lost 5 bases to trimming and J lost 6 bases, with 13 bases between them. Germline CDR1 and CDR2: GTSNPN and SVGIG (reference sequence). This CDR3 has 13 residues. The CDR3: CAWGAPPAGELFF. Written as DNA, the CDR3 is TGTGCCTGGGGAGCCCCACCCGCCGGGGAGCTGTTTTTT.

This clone was observed once. J is TRBJ2-1 and V is TRBV14; 7 bases match TRBD1. Germline V gives CDR1 SGHDN, CDR2 FVKESK. The V and J ends lost 5 bases and 4 bases, in that order; junction bases with no gene match: 8. This CDR3 is 15 amino acids long. For the CDR3, the DNA is TGTGCCAGCAGCTCATGGGACAGTTTTTACAATGAGCAGTTCTTC. Amino acid sequence: CASSSWDSFYNEQFF.

The chain combines TRBV5-1 with TRBJ2-7; 8 bases fit TRBD1. Germline V gene lookup returns CDR1 SGHRS and CDR2 YFSETQ. This CDR3 is 15 amino acids long. With V trimmed by 4 bases and J by 3 bases, 9 bases remained unmatched. DNA of the CDR3: TGCGCCAGCAGCCTACAGACAGGGGTGGGCTACGAGCAGTACTTC. Protein product: CASSLQTGVGYEQYF.

This chain connects TRBV7-2 to TRBJ2-5; 9 bases are shared with TRBD2. CDR1 SGHTA and CDR2 FQGNSA come from the germline V gene. Trimming cost V 0 bases and J 4 bases; bases outside gene matches: 9. The CDR3 is made up of 17 amino acids. The CDR3 nucleotides read TGTGCCAGCAGCTTAGCGGTAGCGGGAGTCCCTCCAGAGACCCAGTACTTC. Protein: CASSLAVAGVPPETQYF.

The genes are TRBV7-3 and TRBJ2-1; D is undetermined. V was trimmed by 2 bases and J by 0 bases, leaving 8 bases between them. This CDR3 has 15 amino acids. Germline V lookup: CDR1 SGHTA, CDR2 FQGTGA. The CDR3 reads CASSLAQSSYNEQFF. The CDR3 nucleotides are TGTGCCAGCAGCTTAGCACAGAGCTCCTACAATGAGCAGTTCTTC.

The chain uses TRBV21-1 and TRBJ1-5. TRBV21-1 is a pseudogene locus. This CDR3 spans 16 amino acids. The CDR3 loop reads CATPMKGRDSNQPQHF. DNA for the CDR3: TGTGCCACCCCAATGAAAGGAAGAGATAGCAATCAGCCCCAGCATTTT.

This chain joins TRBV19 and TRBJ2-1, with 9 bases aligning to TRBD2. The CDR3 runs to 15 residues. Per germline, CDR1 LNHDA and CDR2 SQIVND (reference sequence). V lost 5 bases and J lost 0; bases outside the gene matches: 2. CDR3 residues: CASSSREGSYNEQFF. DNA for the CDR3: TGTGCCAGTAGTTCGCGGGAGGGCTCCTACAATGAGCAGTTCTTC. Full variable domain (outside the CDR3, taken from reference TRBV19 and TRBJ2-1): DGGITQSPKYLFRKEGQNVTLSCEQNLNHDAMYWYRQDPGQGLRLIYYSQIVNDFQKGDIAEGYSVSREKKESFPLTVTSAQKNPTAFYLCASSSREGSYNEQFFGPGTRLTVL.

Points on this clone: The identical CDR3 is also encoded by other nucleotide sequences in the sample. CDR3 DNA: TGTGCCAGCAGTTTAACAGGGGGCTACGAGCAGTACTTC. Translated: CASSLTGGYEQYF. The rearrangement uses TRBV27 and TRBJ2-7; 8 bases fit TRBD1. This CDR3 region has 13 residues. Germline V gene data show CDR1 as MNHEY and CDR2 as SMNVEV (reference sequence). The V segment lost 2 bases and the J segment 3 bases; nucleotides outside the gene matches: 0.

This chain joins TRBV6-1 and TRBJ1-4; no reliable D call. V was cut by 2 bases and J by 4 bases, with 11 bases left in between. The CDR3 contains 15 residues. Germline values: CDR1 MNHNS, CDR2 SASEGT. For the CDR3, the DNA is TGTGCCAGCAGTGAATTCGTGGCTTTTAATGAAAAACTGTTTTTT. This translates into CASSEFVAFNEKLFF.

The chain links TRBV27 to TRBJ2-7; D is undetermined. Germline lookup yields CDR1 MNHEY and CDR2 SMNVEV (reference sequence). The germline V and J ends were trimmed by 3 bases and 2 bases, with 8 bases remaining between them. This CDR3 comprises 13 residues. CDR3 bases: TGTGCCAGCAGTTTGACACAAGCCTACGAGCAGTACTTC. Its translation is CASSLTQAYEQYF.

The chain recombines TRBV4-3 with TRBJ1-4; 7 positions match TRBD1. Germline-derived CDR1 and CDR2 are LGHNA and YSLEER. The CDR3 contains 15 residues. The ends lost 4 bases at V and 5 bases at J; junction bases unmatched: 7. CDR3 bases: TGCGCCAGCAGCCGACTTTTGACAGGGAATGAAAAACTGTTTTTT. Translated, it gives CASSRLLTGNEKLFF.

Regarding this clone: Distinct nucleotide sequences in the sample also encode this CDR3. The chain has TRBV6-1 and TRBJ2-7; unclear D gene. Germline V gene data show CDR1 as MNHNS and CDR2 as SASEGT. This CDR3 is built from 13 residues. The V gene lost 3 bases and the J gene lost 2 bases, with 8 bases spanning the gap. The CDR3 spells CASSEGRTYEQYF. Here the CDR3 DNA reads TGTGCCAGCAGTGAGGGCAGGACCTACGAGCAGTACTTC.

The chain employs TRBV10-2 and TRBJ1-6; perhaps TRBD1 as D (5 bases). V lost 8 bases and J lost 6, with 17 bases in between. CDR1 and CDR2 from the germline V gene are WSHSY and SAAADI. This CDR3 comprises 15 residues. CDR3 region: CASSEWGSANSPLHF. The CDR3 DNA is TGCGCCAGCTCGGAATGGGGGTCGGCTAATTCACCCCTCCACTTT.

This chain links TRBV9 with TRBJ2-7; 12 bases are shared with TRBD2. Germline V gene lookup returns CDR1 SGDLS and CDR2 YYNGEE. Unmatched junction bases numbered 4, after V lost 0 bases and J lost 12 bases. The CDR3 runs 13 residues. This CDR3 reads CASSVGLAGERYF. DNA for the CDR3: TGTGCCAGCAGCGTAGGACTAGCGGGAGAAAGGTACTTC.

The CDR3 DNA sequence: TGCGCCAGCAGCCAAGTCCTCGGGGACGGTTCCTACGAGCAGTACTTC. Encoded protein: CASSQVLGDGSYEQYF. This chain joins TRBV4-1 and TRBJ2-7; D might be TRBD1 or TRBD2, each matching 5 bases. Germline lookup yields CDR1 MGHRA and CDR2 YSYEKL. The CDR3 has 16 residues. Between the trimmed V and J ends, which lost 1 base and 1 base, there was a span of 14 bases.

The chain combines TRBV18 with TRBJ2-2; 7 bases are a match to TRBD1. J was trimmed by 4 bases and V by 4 bases; bases with no gene match: 6. The CDR3 spans 15 residues. Germline lookup yields CDR1 KGHSH and CDR2 LQKENI. As DNA, the CDR3 is TGTGCCAGCTCACAGGACAGGTCGTTCACCGGGGAGCTGTTTTTT. As protein: CASSQDRSFTGELFF.

About this clone itself: Additional DNA sequences in this sample encode the identical CDR3. The J gene is TRBJ1-1, the V gene TRBV15, with 9 bases matching TRBD1. CDR1 is LNHNV, CDR2 YYDKDF, per germline (reference sequence). The CDR3 totals 13 residues. V was clipped by 3 bases and J by 4 bases; unmatched bases: 0. CDR3 amino acids: CATSRDRGTEAFF. The CDR3 region has the DNA TGTGCCACCAGCAGGGACAGGGGCACTGAAGCTTTCTTT. The full variable domain, with the rest looked up from reference TRBV15 and TRBJ1-1, is DAMVIQNPRYQVTQFGKPVTLSCSQTLNHNVMYWYQQKSSQAPKLLFHYYDKDFNNEADTPDNFQSRRPNTSFCFLDIRSPGLGDTAMYLCATSRDRGTEAFFGQGTRLTVV.

The V gene is TRBV6-5, the J gene TRBJ2-7; no clear D. The CDR3 is 14 amino acids. The V gene's germline CDR1 is MNHEY and CDR2 SVGAGI. Trimming left V 4 bases short and J 7 bases short, with 17 bases between. The CDR3: CASSFSGKGTEQYF. The CDR3 region has the DNA TGTGCCAGCAGTTTCTCCGGAAAGGGTACGGAGCAGTACTTC.

The genes are TRBV2 and TRBJ2-3, with D uncertain. Trimming left V 7 bases short and J 2 bases short, with 13 bases between. The CDR3 extends over 14 amino acids. The V gene's germline CDR1 is SNHLY and CDR2 FYNNEI. This CDR3 is CASTRDVSTDTQYF. The CDR3 DNA sequence: TGTGCCAGCACCCGAGATGTTTCCACAGATACGCAGTATTTT.

The chain employs TRBV9 and TRBJ2-1, with 7 bases matching TRBD2. The CDR3 loop spans 16 amino acids. Germline V CDR1 and CDR2: SGDLS, YYNGEE. The V and J ends lost 1 base and 7 bases, in that order; junction bases with no gene match: 11. Here the CDR3 DNA reads TGTGCCAGCAGCGTAACCGTGGGCGGGAGTGGTAATGAGCAGTTCTTC. This codes for CASSVTVGGSGNEQFF.

In its sample, this clone was seen a few times. The same CDR3 arises from other DNA sequences in this sample as well. The chain is built from TRBV7-9 and TRBJ2-7; D not certain. There are 12 residues in the CDR3. CDR1 is SEHNR, CDR2 FQNEAQ, per germline (reference sequence). Deletions cut 2 bases from V and 2 bases from J, with 4 bases between. As DNA, the CDR3 is TGTGCCAGCAGCTTAACGACCTACGAGCAGTACTTC. It translates to CASSLTTYEQYF.

The CDR3 DNA follows: TGTGCCTGGAGTGATGGACAGGGAGGGGGAGAGACCCAGTACTTC. This sequence encodes CAWSDGQGGGETQYF. V gene TRBV30 combines with J gene TRBJ2-5, with D possibly TRBD1 on 8 matching bases. V lost 1 base to trimming and J lost 4 bases, with 16 bases between them. This CDR3 contains 15 residues. CDR1 and CDR2 (germline): GTSNPN, SVGIG (reference sequence).